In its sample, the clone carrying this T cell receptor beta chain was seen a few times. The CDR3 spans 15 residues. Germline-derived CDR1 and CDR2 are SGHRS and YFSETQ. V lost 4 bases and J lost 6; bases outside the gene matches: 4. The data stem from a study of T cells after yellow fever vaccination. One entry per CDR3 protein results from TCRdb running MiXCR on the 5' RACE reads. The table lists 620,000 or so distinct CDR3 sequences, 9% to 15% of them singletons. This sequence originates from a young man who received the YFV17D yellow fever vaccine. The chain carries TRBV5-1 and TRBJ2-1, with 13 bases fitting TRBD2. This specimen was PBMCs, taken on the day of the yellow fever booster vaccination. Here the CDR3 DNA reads TGCGCCAGCAGCAGAGGGACTAGCGGGACCAATGAGCAGTTCTTC. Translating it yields CASSRGTSGTNEQFF.